The clone carrying this T cell receptor (beta chain) was detected only a few times. The sample originates from a study of T-cell reconstitution after alpha-beta-depleted transplantation in children. V was pared by 1 base and J by 6 bases, with 9 bases between. The CDR3 runs 14 residues. Germline CDR1 and CDR2: MGHRA and YSYEKL. Unique molecular identifiers were built into the TCRbeta library. TCRdb passed the PCR reads through MiXCR, listing each CDR3 protein once. The table lists 700,000 to 950,000 distinct CDR3 sequences, about 15% of them singletons. The chain combines TRBV4-1 with TRBJ2-2; TRBD2 might be the D (5 bases). The sequencing here drew on PBMCs, mostly from graft donor cells, taken 360 days after TCRalphabeta/CD19-depleted stem cell transplant. The source is a male patient between 5 and 17 years old who had a stem cell transplant for acute lymphoblastic leukemia, so the T cells may come from the graft donor. The CDR3: CASSQVEGPGELFF. DNA for the CDR3: TGCGCCAGCAGCCAAGTTGAGGGTCCCGGGGAGCTGTTTTTT.